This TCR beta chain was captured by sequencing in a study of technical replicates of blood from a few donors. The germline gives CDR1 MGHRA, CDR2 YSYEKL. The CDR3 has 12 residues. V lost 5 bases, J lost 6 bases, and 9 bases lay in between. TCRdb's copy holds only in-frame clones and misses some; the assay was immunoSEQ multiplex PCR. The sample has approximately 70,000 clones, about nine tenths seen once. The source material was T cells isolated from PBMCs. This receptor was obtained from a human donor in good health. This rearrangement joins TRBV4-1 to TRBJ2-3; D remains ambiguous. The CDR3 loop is CASSAPRDTQYF. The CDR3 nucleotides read TGCGCCAGCAGCGCACCCAGGGATACGCAGTATTTT.